The clone carrying this T cell receptor (beta chain) was found a few times. The antigen is unknown. Obtained from alopecia areata patients were lesional scalp punch biopsies along with peripheral blood. Separation by sorting yielded CD4+ and CD8+ T cells from PBMCs. This sample was included in a study of CD8+ T cells in alopecia areata. At the level of the study: Treated individuals took tofacitinib by mouth, 5 to 10 mg twice daily.

Following extraction, RNA underwent reverse transcription to cDNA, which served as the sequencing template. The method was immunoSEQ multiplex PCR; TCRdb's version includes in-frame clones alone and lacks a portion of them. The table lists 200,000 to 250,000 clones, 57% of them singletons. CDR3 length: 14 amino acids. Germline V lookup: CDR1 SGHTA, CDR2 FQGNSA. After removal of 5 bases from V and 3 bases from J, the junction contained 3 bases not matched to a gene. General study results and limits: Higher clonality than in normal scalp was seen in lesional scalp, especially alopecia totalis/universalis.

This chain links TRBV7-2 with TRBJ2-4, with 8 bases fitting TRBD2. The input for sequencing was CD4+ T cells sorted from blood, taken at week 0. The receptor was derived from a human donor with alopecia areata. CDR3 nucleotide sequence: TGTGCCAGCAGCCCGGGGGGGAACAAAAACATTCAGTACTTC. The encoded protein is CASSPGGNKNIQYF.